A selection of T cell receptor beta chains follows, all from one sample in a study of T cell changes during pregnancy in multiple sclerosis. Some clones are missing from TCRdb's copy, which holds only in-frame ones; the method was immunoSEQ multiplex PCR. The sample lists around 130,000 clones, approximately 96% occurring once. The specimen comprised peripheral blood, sampled after pregnancy. The receptors here all came from a female donor with multiple sclerosis, enrolled in a pregnancy study. Both conserved end residues are part of each CDR3. D genes are given only for firm matches. Some rows have no size entry. The others give once, few or many, or a class for an expanded clone.

TRBJ2-2 | NA | TRBV19 | TRBD2 | CASSIASGSGAGELFF | TGTGCCAGTAGTATAGCGAGCGGGAGCGGCGCCGGGGAGCTGTTTTTT
TRBJ2-3 | NA | TRBV7-6 | TRBD2 | CASSSSGALADTQYF | TGTGCCAGCAGCTCTAGCGGCGCCCTGGCAGATACGCAGTATTTT
TRBJ2-7 | NA | TRBV9 | NA | CASSVGTLGYEQYF | TGTGCCAGCAGCGTCGGGACTTTGGGCTACGAGCAGTACTTC
TRBJ2-3 | NA | TRBV7-9 | TRBD1 | CASSSGQGVDTQYF | TGTGCCAGCAGCTCTGGACAGGGGGTGGATACGCAGTATTTT
TRBJ2-3 | once | TRBV2 | TRBD2 | CASSGREADTQYF | TGTGCCAGCAGCGGGAGGGAGGCAGATACGCAGTATTTT
TRBJ2-5 | NA | TRBV19 | TRBD1 | CASSIAGGFETQYF | TGTGCCAGTAGTATAGCAGGGGGTTTTGAGACCCAGTACTTC
TRBJ2-1 | NA | TRBV21-1 | NA | CASSKAPVTSTMGSYNEQFF | TGTGCCAGCAGCAAAGCGCCAGTGACTAGCACGATGGGCTCCTACAATGAGCAGTTCTTC
TRBJ2-1 | NA | TRBV28 | NA | CASSLPRGFSYNEQFF | TGTGCCAGCAGTTTACCCAGGGGCTTCTCCTACAATGAGCAGTTCTTC
TRBJ2-5 | NA | TRBV7-6 | TRBD2 | CASSHRLAGGVETQYF | TGTGCCAGCAGCCACCGACTAGCGGGAGGAGTGGAGACCCAGTACTTC
TRBJ2-4 | NA | TRBV6-4 | NA | CASRPLPRGLVAKNIQYF | TGTGCCAGCAGGCCCCTGCCCAGGGGTTTAGTAGCCAAAAACATTCAGTACTTC
TRBJ2-1 | NA | TRBV19 | TRBD2 | CASTGLAGGNEQFF | TGTGCCAGTACCGGACTAGCGGGAGGAAATGAGCAGTTCTTC
TRBJ1-3 | NA | TRBV28 | NA | CASSRLDLLSGNTIYF | TGTGCCAGCAGTCGCCTAGACCTTCTCTCTGGAAACACCATATATTTT
TRBJ2-6 | NA | TRBV7-9 | NA | CASSLVGDGANVLTF | TGTGCCAGCAGCTTAGTGGGCGATGGGGCCAACGTCCTGACTTTC
TRBJ2-3 | NA | TRBV5-1 | NA | CASSLALVRTDTQYF | TGCGCCAGCAGCTTGGCCCTAGTCCGCACAGATACGCAGTATTTT
TRBJ2-7 | NA | TRBV7-9 | NA | CASSLDGGEQYF | TGTGCCAGCAGCTTAGACGGGGGCGAGCAGTACTTC
TRBJ2-1 | once | TRBV12-5 | NA | CASGLDSPTGEQFF | TGTGCTAGTGGTTTGGACAGCCCCACAGGTGAGCAGTTCTTC
TRBJ1-1 | NA | TRBV10-3 | NA | CAIAGLNTEAFF | TGTGCCATCGCAGGCCTTAACACTGAAGCTTTCTTT
TRBJ2-2 | NA | TRBV28 | TRBD2 | CASSLPGLAANTGELFF | TGTGCCAGCAGTTTACCCGGACTAGCAGCGAACACCGGGGAGCTGTTTTTT
TRBJ2-2 | NA | TRBV19 | TRBD2 | CASRWREGPNTGELFF | TGTGCCAGTAGATGGCGGGAGGGCCCCAACACCGGGGAGCTGTTTTTT
TRBJ2-7 | NA | TRBV30 | NA | CAWSDRGEQYF | TGTGCCTGGAGCGATCGGGGGGAGCAGTACTTC
TRBJ2-2 | NA | TRBV29-1 | TRBD2 | CSVSMTSDVTGELFF | TGCAGCGTCAGCATGACTAGCGATGTCACCGGGGAGCTGTTTTTT
TRBJ2-1 | NA | TRBV28 | NA | CASSSPSSHSGEQFF | TGTGCCAGCAGCTCCCCGAGCTCCCACTCAGGAGAGCAGTTCTTC
TRBJ2-7 | NA | TRBV30 | TRBD1 | CAWSLGLDRASYEQYF | TGTGCCTGGTCACTGGGGCTGGACAGGGCGTCCTACGAGCAGTACTTC
TRBJ1-2 | NA | TRBV7-8 | NA | CASSLDGGGGYTF | TGTGCCAGCAGCTTAGATGGGGGGGGTGGCTACACCTTC
TRBJ2-7 | NA | TRBV6-5 | TRBD2 | CATGTSGNYEQYF | TGTGCCACCGGGACTAGCGGGAACTACGAGCAGTACTTC
TRBJ2-2 | NA | TRBV19 | NA | CASQVTNTGELFF | TGTGCCAGTCAAGTAACAAACACCGGGGAGCTGTTTTTT
TRBJ2-7 | NA | TRBV28 | TRBD1 | CASTVDRVLGEQYF | TGTGCCAGCACCGTCGACAGGGTACTCGGCGAGCAGTACTTC
TRBJ2-2 | NA | TRBV10-3 | TRBD1 | CAIGALGQAANTGELFF | TGTGCCATCGGGGCACTCGGACAGGCAGCGAACACCGGGGAGCTGTTTTTT
TRBJ2-5 | NA | TRBV14 | NA | CASSRALGGGRGTQYF | TGTGCCAGCAGCAGGGCACTGGGAGGAGGCCGGGGGACCCAGTACTTC
TRBJ2-3 | once | TRBV5-1 | TRBD2 | CASSNGLAGGYTQYF | TGCGCCAGCAGCAACGGACTAGCGGGAGGCTATACGCAGTATTTT
TRBJ2-5 | NA | TRBV19 | TRBD1 | CASSLSSGGETQYF | TGTGCCAGTAGTCTTTCCTCAGGGGGAGAGACCCAGTACTTC
TRBJ2-7 | NA | TRBV6-5 | TRBD2 | CASSWGLAGEQYF | TGTGCCAGCAGTTGGGGACTAGCGGGAGAGCAGTACTTC
TRBJ2-1 | NA | TRBV7-9 | TRBD2 | CASSSRATSGEQFF | TGTGCCAGCAGCTCGCGGGCTACTAGCGGAGAGCAGTTCTTC